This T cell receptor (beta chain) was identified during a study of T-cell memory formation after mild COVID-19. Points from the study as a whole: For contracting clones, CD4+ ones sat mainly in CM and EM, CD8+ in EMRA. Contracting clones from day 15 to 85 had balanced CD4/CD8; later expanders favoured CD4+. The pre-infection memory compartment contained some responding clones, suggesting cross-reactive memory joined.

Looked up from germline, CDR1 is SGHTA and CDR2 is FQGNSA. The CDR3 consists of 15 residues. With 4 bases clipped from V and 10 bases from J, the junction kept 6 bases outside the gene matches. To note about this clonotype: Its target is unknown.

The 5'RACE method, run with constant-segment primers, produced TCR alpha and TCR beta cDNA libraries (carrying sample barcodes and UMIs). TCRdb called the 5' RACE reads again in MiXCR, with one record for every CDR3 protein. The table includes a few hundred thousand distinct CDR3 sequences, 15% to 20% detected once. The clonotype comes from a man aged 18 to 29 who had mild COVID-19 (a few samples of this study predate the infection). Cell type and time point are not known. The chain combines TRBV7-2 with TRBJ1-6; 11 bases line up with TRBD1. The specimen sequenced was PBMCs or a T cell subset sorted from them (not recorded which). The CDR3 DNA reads TGTGCCAGCAGCTGGGGACAGGGGGTTCGGTCACCCCTCCACTTT. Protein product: CASSWGQGVRSPLHF.